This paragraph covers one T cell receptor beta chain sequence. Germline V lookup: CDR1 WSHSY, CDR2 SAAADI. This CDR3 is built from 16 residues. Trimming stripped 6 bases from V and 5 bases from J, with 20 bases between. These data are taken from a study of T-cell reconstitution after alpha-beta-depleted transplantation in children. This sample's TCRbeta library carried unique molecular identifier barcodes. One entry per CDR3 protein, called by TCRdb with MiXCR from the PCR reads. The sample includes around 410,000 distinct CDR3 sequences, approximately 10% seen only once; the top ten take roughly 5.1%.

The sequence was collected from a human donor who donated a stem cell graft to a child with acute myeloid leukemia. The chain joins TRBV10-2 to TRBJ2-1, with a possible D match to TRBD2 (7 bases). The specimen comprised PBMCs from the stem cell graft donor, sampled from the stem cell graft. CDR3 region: CASRRDVGGLHNEQFF. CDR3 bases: TGCGCCAGCAGACGGGACGTGGGGGGGCTCCACAATGAGCAGTTCTTC.